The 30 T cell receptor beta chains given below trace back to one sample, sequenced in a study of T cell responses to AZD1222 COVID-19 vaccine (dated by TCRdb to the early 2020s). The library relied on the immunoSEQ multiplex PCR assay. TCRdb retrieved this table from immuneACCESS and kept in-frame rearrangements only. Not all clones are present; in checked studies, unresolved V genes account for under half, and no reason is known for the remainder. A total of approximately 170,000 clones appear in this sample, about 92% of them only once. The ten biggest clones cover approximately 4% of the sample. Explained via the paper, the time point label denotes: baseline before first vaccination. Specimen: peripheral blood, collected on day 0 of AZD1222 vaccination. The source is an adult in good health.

CDR3 bases: TGTGCCTGGTGGGGGAGCGGGTTTTCTGAAGCTTTCTTT. Protein product: CAWWGSGFSEAFF. The rearrangement joins TRBV30 to TRBJ1-1; D possibly corresponds to TRBD1 (5 bases). Trimming removed 5 bases at V and 6 bases at J, with 16 bases between. CDR1 is GTSNPN, CDR2 SVGIG, per germline (reference sequence). The CDR3 runs 13 residues.

CDR3 sequence (DNA): TGTGCCAGCAGCCTCGCTGCCTATGGCTACACCTTC. It translates to CASSLAAYGYTF. The V gene is TRBV12-3 or TRBV12-4, the J gene TRBJ1-2; D unresolved. The V and J ends lost 6 bases and 4 bases respectively, with 9 bases between them. The CDR3 is 12 amino acids.

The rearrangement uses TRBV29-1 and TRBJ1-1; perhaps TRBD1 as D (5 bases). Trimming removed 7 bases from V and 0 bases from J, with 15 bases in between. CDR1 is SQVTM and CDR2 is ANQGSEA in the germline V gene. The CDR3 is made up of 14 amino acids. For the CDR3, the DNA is TGCAGCGCAAGGACAAACCTTCTGAACACTGAAGCTTTCTTT. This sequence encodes CSARTNLLNTEAFF. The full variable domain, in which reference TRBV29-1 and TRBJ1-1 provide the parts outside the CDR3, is SAVISQKPSRDICQRGTSLTIQCQVDSQVTMMFWYRQQPGQSLTLIATANQGSEATYESGFVIDKFPISRPNLTFSTLTVSNMSPEDSSIYLCSARTNLLNTEAFFGQGTRLTVV.

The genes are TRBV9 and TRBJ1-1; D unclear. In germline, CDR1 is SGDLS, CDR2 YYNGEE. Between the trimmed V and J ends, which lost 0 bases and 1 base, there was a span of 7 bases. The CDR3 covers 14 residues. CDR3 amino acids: CASSVAMSNTEAFF. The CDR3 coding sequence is TGTGCCAGCAGCGTAGCTATGTCGAACACTGAAGCTTTCTTT.

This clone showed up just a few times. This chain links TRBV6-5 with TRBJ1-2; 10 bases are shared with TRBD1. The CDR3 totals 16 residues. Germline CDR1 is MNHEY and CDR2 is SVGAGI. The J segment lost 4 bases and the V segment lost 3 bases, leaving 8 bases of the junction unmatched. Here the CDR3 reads CASSYIRTGGGYGYTF. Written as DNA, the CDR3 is TGTGCCAGCAGTTATATTAGGACAGGGGGTGGCTATGGCTACACCTTC.

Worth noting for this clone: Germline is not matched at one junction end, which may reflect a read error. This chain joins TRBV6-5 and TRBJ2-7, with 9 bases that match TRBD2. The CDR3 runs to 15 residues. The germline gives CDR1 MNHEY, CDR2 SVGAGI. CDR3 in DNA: TGTGCCAGCAGCTACTCCGGGACTAGCTCTACCGAGCAGTACTTC. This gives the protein CASSYSGTSSTEQYF.

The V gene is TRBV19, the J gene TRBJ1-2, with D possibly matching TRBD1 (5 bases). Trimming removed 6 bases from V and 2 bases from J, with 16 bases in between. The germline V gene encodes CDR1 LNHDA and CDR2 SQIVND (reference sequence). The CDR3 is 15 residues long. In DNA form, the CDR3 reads TGTGCCAGTAGCGCCCCAGGGTGGAGGAACTATGGCTACACCTTC. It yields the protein CASSAPGWRNYGYTF. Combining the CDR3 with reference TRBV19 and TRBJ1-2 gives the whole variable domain DGGITQSPKYLFRKEGQNVTLSCEQNLNHDAMYWYRQDPGQGLRLIYYSQIVNDFQKGDIAEGYSVSREKKESFPLTVTSAQKNPTAFYLCASSAPGWRNYGYTFGSGTRLTVV.

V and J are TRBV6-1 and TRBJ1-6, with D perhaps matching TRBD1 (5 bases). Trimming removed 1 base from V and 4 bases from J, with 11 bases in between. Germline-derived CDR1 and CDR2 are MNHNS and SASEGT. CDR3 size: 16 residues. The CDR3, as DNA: TGTGCCAGCAGTGAAGTGGGGGGACTATATAATTCACCCCTCCACTTT. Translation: CASSEVGGLYNSPLHF.

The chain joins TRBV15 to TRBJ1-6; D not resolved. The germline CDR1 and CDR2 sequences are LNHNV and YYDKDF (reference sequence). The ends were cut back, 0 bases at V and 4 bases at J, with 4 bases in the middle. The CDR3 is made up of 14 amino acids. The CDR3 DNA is TGTGCCACCAGCAGAGACACTTATAATTCACCCCTCCACTTT. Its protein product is CATSRDTYNSPLHF. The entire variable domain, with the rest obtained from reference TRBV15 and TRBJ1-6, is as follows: DAMVIQNPRYQVTQFGKPVTLSCSQTLNHNVMYWYQQKSSQAPKLLFHYYDKDFNNEADTPDNFQSRRPNTSFCFLDIRSPGLGDTAMYLCATSRDTYNSPLHFGNGTRLTVT.

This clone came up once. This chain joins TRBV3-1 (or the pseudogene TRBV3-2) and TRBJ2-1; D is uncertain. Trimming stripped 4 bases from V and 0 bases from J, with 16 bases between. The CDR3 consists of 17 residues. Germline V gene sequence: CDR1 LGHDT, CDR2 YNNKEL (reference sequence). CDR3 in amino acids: CASSPRGSAISYNEQFF. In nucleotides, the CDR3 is TGTGCCAGCAGCCCCAGAGGAAGCGCAATCTCCTACAATGAGCAGTTCTTC.

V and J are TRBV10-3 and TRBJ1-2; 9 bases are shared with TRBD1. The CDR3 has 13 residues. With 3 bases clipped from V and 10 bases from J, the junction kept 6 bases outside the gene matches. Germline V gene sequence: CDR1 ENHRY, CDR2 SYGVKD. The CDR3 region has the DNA TGTGCCATCAGTGATGAGGGACAGGGAGCCTACACCTTC. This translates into CAISDEGQGAYTF.

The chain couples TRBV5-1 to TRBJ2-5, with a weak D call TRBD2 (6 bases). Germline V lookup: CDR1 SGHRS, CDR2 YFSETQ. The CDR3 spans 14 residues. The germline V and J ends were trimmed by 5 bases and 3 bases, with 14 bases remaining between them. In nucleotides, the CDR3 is TGCGCCAGCAGTGGGGGAGGAGTGAAAGAGACCCAGTACTTC. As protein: CASSGGGVKETQYF.

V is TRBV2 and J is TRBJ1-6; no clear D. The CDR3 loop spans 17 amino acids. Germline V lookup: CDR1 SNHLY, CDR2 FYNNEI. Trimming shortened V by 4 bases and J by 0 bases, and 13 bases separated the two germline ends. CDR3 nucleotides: TGTGCCAGCAGTGTGGGTGGCGGGAGCTCCTATAATTCACCCCTCCACTTT. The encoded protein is CASSVGGGSSYNSPLHF.

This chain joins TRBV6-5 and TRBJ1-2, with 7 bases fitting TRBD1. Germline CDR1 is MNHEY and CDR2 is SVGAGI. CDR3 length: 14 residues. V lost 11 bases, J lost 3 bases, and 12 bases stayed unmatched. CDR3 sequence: CAAGGGGVYYGYTF. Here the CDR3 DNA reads TGTGCCGCGGGAGGGGGCGGTGTTTACTATGGCTACACCTTC.

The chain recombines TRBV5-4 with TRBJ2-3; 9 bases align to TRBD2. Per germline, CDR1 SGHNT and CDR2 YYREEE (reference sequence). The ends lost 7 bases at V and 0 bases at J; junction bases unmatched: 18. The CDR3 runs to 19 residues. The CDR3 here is CASSPAESGGPTSTDTQYF. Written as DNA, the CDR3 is TGTGCCAGCTCCCCCGCGGAGAGCGGGGGGCCAACAAGCACAGATACGCAGTATTTT.

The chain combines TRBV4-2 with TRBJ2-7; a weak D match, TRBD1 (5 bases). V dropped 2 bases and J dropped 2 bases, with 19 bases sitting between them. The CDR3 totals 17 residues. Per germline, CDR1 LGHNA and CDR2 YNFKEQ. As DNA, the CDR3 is TGTGCCAGCAGCCAATTTTCACAGGAGCAAATACCCTACGAGCAGTACTTC. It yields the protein CASSQFSQEQIPYEQYF.

The CDR3 is CATSRSPSEQGDGYTF. The CDR3 DNA follows: TGTGCCACCAGCAGATCTCCGAGCGAACAGGGCGATGGCTACACCTTC. The V and J genes are TRBV15 and TRBJ1-2; D may be TRBD1 (6 bases). The CDR3 is made up of 16 amino acids. Germline CDR1 and CDR2: LNHNV and YYDKDF (reference sequence). V dropped 2 bases and J dropped 6 bases, with 19 bases sitting between them.

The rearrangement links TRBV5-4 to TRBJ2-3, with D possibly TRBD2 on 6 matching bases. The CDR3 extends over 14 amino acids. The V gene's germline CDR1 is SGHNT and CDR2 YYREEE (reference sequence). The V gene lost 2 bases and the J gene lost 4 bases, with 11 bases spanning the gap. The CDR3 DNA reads TGTGCCAGCAGCTTAGGAGGGGCTGCAGATACGCAGTATTTT. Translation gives CASSLGGAADTQYF.

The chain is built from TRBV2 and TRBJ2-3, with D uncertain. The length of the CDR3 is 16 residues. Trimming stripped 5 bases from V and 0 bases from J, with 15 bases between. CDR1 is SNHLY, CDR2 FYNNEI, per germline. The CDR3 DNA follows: TGTGCCAGCAGTTACCTATTCAGCGCTAGCACAGATACGCAGTATTTT. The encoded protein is CASSYLFSASTDTQYF.

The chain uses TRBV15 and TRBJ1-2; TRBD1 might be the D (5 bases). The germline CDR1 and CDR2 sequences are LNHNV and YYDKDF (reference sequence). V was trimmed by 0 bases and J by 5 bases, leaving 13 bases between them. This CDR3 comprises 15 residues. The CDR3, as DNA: TGTGCCACCAGCAGAGAGGGTCAGGGAAGTTATGGCTACACCTTC. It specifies CATSREGQGSYGYTF.

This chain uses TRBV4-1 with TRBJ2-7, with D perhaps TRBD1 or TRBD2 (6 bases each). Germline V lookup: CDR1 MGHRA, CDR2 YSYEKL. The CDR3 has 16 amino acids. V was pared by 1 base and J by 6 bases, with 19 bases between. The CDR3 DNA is TGCGCCAGCAGCCAAGTACCGGGGGCGCGTTTGGGCGAGCAGTACTTC. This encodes CASSQVPGARLGEQYF.

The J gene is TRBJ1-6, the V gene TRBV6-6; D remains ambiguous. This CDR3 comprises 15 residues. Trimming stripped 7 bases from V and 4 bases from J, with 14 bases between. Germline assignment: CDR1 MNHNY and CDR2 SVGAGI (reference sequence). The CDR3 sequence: CASNPTPLYNSPLHF. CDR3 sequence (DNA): TGTGCCAGCAACCCAACCCCCCTTTATAATTCACCCCTCCACTTT.

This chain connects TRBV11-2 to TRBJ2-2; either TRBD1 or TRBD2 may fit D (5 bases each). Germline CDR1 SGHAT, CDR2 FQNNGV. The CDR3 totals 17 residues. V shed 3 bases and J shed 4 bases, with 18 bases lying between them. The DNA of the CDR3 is TGTGCCAGCAGCTTTTACGCTGAACTAGGGGTCACCGGGGAGCTGTTTTTT. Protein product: CASSFYAELGVTGELFF.

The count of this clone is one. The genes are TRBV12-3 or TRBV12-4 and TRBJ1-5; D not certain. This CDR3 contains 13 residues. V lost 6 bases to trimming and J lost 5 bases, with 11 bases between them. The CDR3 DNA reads TGTGCCAGCAGCCCCGGGCCCCATCAGCCCCAGCATTTT. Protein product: CASSPGPHQPQHF.

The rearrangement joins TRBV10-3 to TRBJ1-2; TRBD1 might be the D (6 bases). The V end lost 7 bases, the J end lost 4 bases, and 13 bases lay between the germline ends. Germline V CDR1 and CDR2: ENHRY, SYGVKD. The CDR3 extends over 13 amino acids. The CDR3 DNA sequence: TGTGCCATCAAGGGGGATTCCCTCTATGGCTACACCTTC. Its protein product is CAIKGDSLYGYTF.

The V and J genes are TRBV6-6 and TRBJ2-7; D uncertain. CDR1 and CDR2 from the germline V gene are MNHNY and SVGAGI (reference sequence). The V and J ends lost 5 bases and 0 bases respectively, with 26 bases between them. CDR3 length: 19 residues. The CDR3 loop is CASSPRVNPKPEDSYEQYF. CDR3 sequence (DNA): TGTGCCAGCAGTCCTAGAGTAAATCCGAAACCCGAGGACTCCTACGAGCAGTACTTC.

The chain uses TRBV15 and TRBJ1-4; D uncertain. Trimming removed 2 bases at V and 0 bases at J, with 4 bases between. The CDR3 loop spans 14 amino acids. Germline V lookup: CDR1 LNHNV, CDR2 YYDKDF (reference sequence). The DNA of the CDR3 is TGTGCCACCAGCAGAAGGGCAACTAATGAAAAACTGTTTTTT. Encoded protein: CATSRRATNEKLFF.

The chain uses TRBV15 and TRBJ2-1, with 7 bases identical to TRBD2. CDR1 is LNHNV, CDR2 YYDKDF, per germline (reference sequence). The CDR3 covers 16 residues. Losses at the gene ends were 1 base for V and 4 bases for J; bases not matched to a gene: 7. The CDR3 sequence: CATSRGRGEGYNEQFF. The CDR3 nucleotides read TGTGCCACCAGCAGAGGTCGGGGGGAGGGTTACAATGAGCAGTTCTTC.

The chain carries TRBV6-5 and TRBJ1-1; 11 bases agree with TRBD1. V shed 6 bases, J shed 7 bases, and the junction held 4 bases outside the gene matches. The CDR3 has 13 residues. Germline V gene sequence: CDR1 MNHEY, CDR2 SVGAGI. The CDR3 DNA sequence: TGTGCCAGCAGGCTGGGACAGGGGGTTGAAGCTTTCTTT. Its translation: CASRLGQGVEAFF.

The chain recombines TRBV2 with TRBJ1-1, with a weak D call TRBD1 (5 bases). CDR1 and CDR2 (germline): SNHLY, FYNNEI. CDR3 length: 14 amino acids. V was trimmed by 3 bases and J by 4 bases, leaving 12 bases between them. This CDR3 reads CASSESQGITEAFF. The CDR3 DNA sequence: TGTGCCAGCAGTGAGTCCCAGGGTATCACTGAAGCTTTCTTT.